The subject of this entry is one T cell receptor (beta chain). This sample stems from a study of T cell responses to AZD1222 COVID-19 vaccine. Germline V gene sequence: CDR1 SGHVS, CDR2 FQNEAQ. V gave up 3 bases and J gave up 7 bases, with 12 bases separating them. This CDR3 is built from 14 residues. Profiling relied on immunoSEQ multiplex PCR, and the TCRdb table lists in-frame clones only, not all of them. Of about 94,000 clones listed, 70% to 90% were seen once; the top ten hold roughly 15%. The sample consisted of peripheral blood, taken on day 0 of AZD1222 vaccination. The source of this sequence is an adult in good health. The J gene is TRBJ2-2, the V gene TRBV7-8, with D perhaps assigned TRBD1 or TRBD2 (6 bases each). This CDR3 is CASSLGGGIGELFF. In DNA form, the CDR3 reads TGTGCCAGCAGCTTGGGGGGCGGGATCGGGGAGCTGTTTTTT.